This T cell receptor (beta chain) was recovered during a study of shared clonotypes between healthy human individuals. Data came from immunoSEQ multiplex PCR; TCRdb stores just in-frame clones and leaves some out. This sample yields about 1.5 million clones, of which 98% are seen a single time; about 0.42% belongs to the top ten. The CDR3 consists of 17 residues. The chain is built from TRBV1 and TRBJ2-1; the table names TRBD1, a call not compared with the DNA. TRBV1 is an annotated pseudogene. The sample consisted of naive CD4+ T cells sorted from blood. As for subset: CD45RA+ positively selected. The TCR comes from a man in his thirties or forties in good health. The DNA for the CDR3 is TGCACCAGCAGCCTACAGGGGGCGCAAGGAAAGTGGGATGAGCAGTTCTTC. This gives the protein CTSSLQGAQGKWDEQFF.